This entry is about one TCR beta chain. Participants were placed into cohorts based on the clinical history they reported. This sample is part of a study of blood T cell repertoires in COVID-19. Profiled with immunoSEQ multiplex PCR; TCRdb holds only in-frame clones, not every one. The data hold 150,000 to 200,000 clones, with more than 65% observed a single time. Germline-derived CDR1 and CDR2 are KGHSH and LQKENI. The CDR3 has 16 residues. With V trimmed by 4 bases and J by 1 base, 6 bases remained unmatched. Sequenced material: PBMCs or T cells enriched from blood (not recorded which). The rearrangement uses TRBV18 and TRBJ1-2; 10 bases align to TRBD1. This sequence was found in a man aged 45-60 years who had recovered from COVID-19. Written as DNA, the CDR3 is TGTGCCAGCTCACGACCGGGACAGGGGAGTAACTATGGCTACACCTTC. Translation: CASSRPGQGSNYGYTF.